One sample yielded the 29 T cell receptor beta chains listed below, sequenced in a study of control samples from healthy donors and cancer patients. The repertoire was sequenced with immunoSEQ multiplex PCR; TCRdb's copy has only in-frame clones and lacks some. The table lists more than 100,000 clones, more than 80% of them singletons, with roughly 2.7% in the top ten. Sequencing was performed on blood. The source is a man aged 18 to 29 in good health.

The V call is TRBV4-3, the J call TRBJ1-4; D not certain. Germline CDR1 and CDR2: LGHNA and YSLEER. Trimming removed 0 bases at V and 8 bases at J, with 13 bases between. The CDR3 loop spans 15 amino acids. DNA of the CDR3: TGCGCCAGCAGCCAAGATCCTGGCGGAGTCGAAAAACTGTTTTTT. This translates into CASSQDPGGVEKLFF.

The table lists this clone with a few counts. This chain connects TRBV6-2 or TRBV6-3 to TRBJ1-5; a weak D match, TRBD1 (5 bases). This CDR3 has 13 amino acids. V shed 5 bases and J shed 5 bases, with 10 bases lying between them. Germline CDR1 MNHEY, CDR2 SVGEGT. Written as DNA, the CDR3 is TGTGCCAGCAGTCAGGGCCTGGATCAGCCCCAGCATTTT. It encodes CASSQGLDQPQHF.

This sequence joins TRBV19 and TRBJ2-5; TRBD1 aligns across 12 bases. The V gene's germline CDR1 is LNHDA and CDR2 SQIVND (reference sequence). The CDR3 spans 18 residues. V dropped 0 bases and J dropped 5; count of bases not matched to a gene: 10. The chain's CDR3 is CASSIDHGTGGAGETQYF. The DNA for the CDR3 is TGTGCCAGTAGTATAGACCACGGGACAGGGGGCGCCGGGGAGACCCAGTACTTC.

This clone appeared a single time. This chain links TRBV24-1 with TRBJ1-3, with D uncertain. In germline, CDR1 is KGHDR, CDR2 SFDVKD. The CDR3 totals 17 residues. V was pared by 0 bases and J by 0 bases, with 11 bases between. DNA of the CDR3: TGTGCCACCAGTGATTTGCAAGTGGTCGGCTCTGGAAACACCATATATTTT. This codes for CATSDLQVVGSGNTIYF.

The chain employs TRBV6-2 or TRBV6-3 and TRBJ2-3; 12 bases agree with TRBD2. Germline V CDR1 and CDR2: MNHEY, SVGEGT. Germline trimming cut 4 bases from V and 3 bases from J; bases unmatched to any gene: 2. This CDR3 contains 15 residues. This chain's CDR3 is CASSSGLAGTDTQYF. In DNA, the CDR3 is TGTGCCAGCAGTTCCGGACTAGCGGGAACAGATACGCAGTATTTT.

This rearrangement joins TRBV19 to TRBJ1-6; 7 bases align to TRBD1. CDR3 length equals 13 residues. In germline, CDR1 is LNHDA, CDR2 SQIVND (reference sequence). Trimming took 7 bases from V and 10 from J; bases not matched to a gene: 7. This CDR3 is CASKGAWESPLHF. CDR3 sequence (DNA): TGTGCCAGTAAGGGGGCCTGGGAATCACCCCTCCACTTT.

The chain joins TRBV28 to TRBJ2-7, with 7 bases identical to TRBD1. Germline lookup yields CDR1 MDHEN and CDR2 SYDVKM. This CDR3 spans 15 amino acids. V shed 5 bases and J 0 bases; nucleotides not matched to a gene: 7. The CDR3 nucleotides read TGTGCCAGCAGTACCGGGACAGCCAGCTCCTACGAGCAGTACTTC. Protein sequence: CASSTGTASSYEQYF.

The chain couples TRBV28 to TRBJ1-2; a weak D match, TRBD1 (6 bases). V was cut by 6 bases and J by 4 bases, with 24 bases left in between. This CDR3 contains 17 residues. Germline V gives CDR1 MDHEN, CDR2 SYDVKM. The CDR3 DNA follows: TGTGCCAGCAGCCCGATAGGGGGGGCCTACCTTTTCTATGGCTACACCTTC. It codes for CASSPIGGAYLFYGYTF.

The chain carries TRBV5-8 and TRBJ1-5, with 7 positions matching TRBD1. J was trimmed by 10 bases and V by 4 bases; bases with no gene match: 8. The V gene's germline CDR1 is SGHTS and CDR2 YDEGEE. The CDR3 runs to 13 residues. The CDR3 DNA follows: TGTGCCAGCAGCGACAGACAGGGCAAACCCCAGCATTTT. This codes for CASSDRQGKPQHF. Full variable domain (outside the CDR3, taken from reference TRBV5-8 and TRBJ1-5): EAGVTQSPTHLIKTRGQQATLRCSPISGHTSVYWYQQALGLGLQFLLWYDEGEERNRGNFPPRFSGRQFPNYSSELNVNALELEDSALYLCASSDRQGKPQHFGDGTRLSIL.

The chain is built from TRBV29-1 and TRBJ2-3; 10 bases map to TRBD1. The CDR3 is 17 residues long. The J segment lost 3 bases and the V segment lost 1 base, leaving 10 bases of the junction unmatched. Germline loops: CDR1 SQVTM, CDR2 ANQGSEA. The CDR3 region is CSVEAPRTGGGTDTQYF. In DNA, the CDR3 is TGCAGCGTTGAAGCCCCCAGGACAGGGGGAGGAACAGATACGCAGTATTTT.

The rearrangement uses TRBV30 and TRBJ1-2; no reliable D call. The V gene lost 2 bases and the J gene lost 2 bases, with 6 bases spanning the gap. Germline lookup yields CDR1 GTSNPN and CDR2 SVGIG (reference sequence). This CDR3 contains 12 residues. The CDR3 DNA sequence: TGTGCCTGGAGTCCGGTCAACTATGGCTACACCTTC. Residues: CAWSPVNYGYTF.

The chain uses TRBV2 and TRBJ1-5; perhaps TRBD1 as D (5 bases). Germline CDR1 is SNHLY and CDR2 is FYNNEI. The CDR3 consists of 14 residues. The V end was cut by 6 bases, the J end by 4 bases, with 13 bases between. In DNA form, the CDR3 reads TGTGCCAGCAGCCAGACCCAGGGAAATCAGCCCCAGCATTTT. This translates into CASSQTQGNQPQHF.

The genes are TRBV6-6 and TRBJ1-6; D unresolved. Germline V CDR1 and CDR2: MNHNY, SVGAGI (reference sequence). The CDR3 is 12 amino acids. With 8 bases removed from V and 8 bases from J, the gap between germline ends came to 10 bases. CDR3 loop: CASSLGDSPLHF. The CDR3, as DNA: TGTGCCAGCTCGCTAGGCGATTCACCCCTCCACTTT.

The chain links TRBV20-1 to TRBJ1-2, with D perhaps matching TRBD1 (5 bases). There are 11 residues in the CDR3. Deletions cut 6 bases from V and 8 bases from J, with 13 bases between. Germline CDR1 reads DFQATT; CDR2 reads SNEGSKA (reference sequence). The CDR3: CSAMTGAGYTF. The DNA for the CDR3 is TGCAGTGCAATGACTGGGGCGGGCTACACCTTC.

In DNA form, the CDR3 reads TGTGCCAGCACACGTAGCAATCAGCCCCAGCATTTT. This gives the protein CASTRSNQPQHF. The V gene is TRBV2, the J gene TRBJ1-5; D not certain. V lost 7 bases and J lost 0, with 4 bases in between. The CDR3 spans 12 residues. Germline V gene sequence: CDR1 SNHLY, CDR2 FYNNEI.

The V call is TRBV6-2 or TRBV6-3, the J call TRBJ2-1; a possible D gene is TRBD2 (5 bases). Per the germline V gene, CDR1 is MNHEY and CDR2 is SVGEGT. V dropped 2 bases and J dropped 8 bases, with 13 bases sitting between them. This CDR3 has 14 residues. The CDR3 sequence is CASSYGGSNYEQFF. The CDR3 DNA sequence: TGTGCCAGCAGTTACGGTGGGAGTAACTATGAGCAGTTCTTC.

The chain has TRBV12-3 or TRBV12-4 and TRBJ2-1, with D possibly being TRBD1 (5 bases). This CDR3 is built from 13 residues. The V end lost 6 bases, the J end lost 9 bases, and 15 bases lay between the germline ends. The CDR3 sequence is CASSLQGVGEQFF. For the CDR3, the DNA is TGTGCCAGCAGCCTTCAAGGGGTTGGTGAGCAGTTCTTC.

The V gene is TRBV11-3, the J gene TRBJ2-3; possible D gene TRBD1, 6 bases. V lost 5 bases to trimming and J lost 2 bases, with 20 bases between them. The CDR3 consists of 17 residues. Germline-derived CDR1 and CDR2 are SGHNT and YENEEA. The CDR3 is CASSPGDIFEDTDTQYF. The CDR3 nucleotides are TGTGCCAGCAGCCCCGGGGACATTTTTGAGGACACAGATACGCAGTATTTT.

The chain is built from TRBV7-2 and TRBJ2-3; 9 nucleotides match TRBD2. The J segment lost 2 bases and the V segment lost 0 bases, leaving 15 bases of the junction unmatched. This CDR3 is 20 amino acids long. Germline assignment: CDR1 SGHTA and CDR2 FQGNSA. CDR3 nucleotides: TGTGCCAGCAGCTTAGCTAGGCTGTCGGCTAGCGGGACATACACAGATACGCAGTATTTT. The encoded protein is CASSLARLSASGTYTDTQYF.

The table lists this clone with a count of one. This chain uses TRBV18 with TRBJ2-5; TRBD1 agrees at 7 bases. The junction had 4 bases not matched to a gene; V was cut back by 1 base and J by 5 bases. Germline CDR1 and CDR2: KGHSH and LQKENI. This CDR3 contains 14 residues. CDR3: CASSPRTGQETQYF. DNA of the CDR3: TGTGCCAGCTCACCACGGACAGGCCAGGAGACCCAGTACTTC.

The chain uses TRBV6-1 and TRBJ1-1; a weak D match, TRBD1 (6 bases). Germline V lookup: CDR1 MNHNS, CDR2 SASEGT. This CDR3 comprises 15 residues. V was pared by 0 bases and J by 1 base, with 9 bases between. The CDR3 DNA sequence: TGTGCCAGCAGTGAAGCGCAGGGGTCGAACACTGAAGCTTTCTTT. Protein product: CASSEAQGSNTEAFF.

The chain couples TRBV6-2 or TRBV6-3 to TRBJ1-2; 7 bases fit TRBD1. The germline CDR1 and CDR2 sequences are MNHEY and SVGEGT. V gave up 6 bases and J gave up 6 bases; unmatched junction bases: 7. There are 13 residues in the CDR3. The CDR3 bases are TGTGCCAGCAGCCGAACAGGGGTCGATGGCTACACCTTC. The encoded protein is CASSRTGVDGYTF.

This chain joins TRBV6-2 or TRBV6-3 and TRBJ2-3, with 7 positions matching TRBD2. CDR3 size: 13 residues. Trimming took 2 bases from V and 6 from J; bases not matched to a gene: 2. Germline CDR1 reads MNHEY; CDR2 reads SVGEGT. The CDR3 is CASSYGLVDTQYF. CDR3 sequence (DNA): TGTGCCAGCAGTTACGGACTAGTTGATACGCAGTATTTT.

The chain uses TRBV2 and TRBJ1-4, with 9 bases identical to TRBD1. J lost 5 bases, V lost 3 bases, and 1 base had no gene match. Germline V gives CDR1 SNHLY, CDR2 FYNNEI. The CDR3 has 14 amino acids. The CDR3 reads CASSDGTGNEKLFF. The CDR3 DNA follows: TGTGCCAGCAGTGATGGGACAGGGAATGAAAAACTGTTTTTT.

CDR3 in amino acids: CATSSGTSGSSYNEQFF. The DNA of the CDR3 is TGTGCCACCAGCTCTGGGACTAGCGGGAGCTCCTACAATGAGCAGTTCTTC. The chain combines TRBV15 with TRBJ2-1, with 14 bases lining up with TRBD2. CDR1 LNHNV and CDR2 YYDKDF come from the germline V gene (reference sequence). With V trimmed by 5 bases and J by 0 bases, 3 bases remained unmatched. This CDR3 contains 17 residues. Combining the CDR3 with reference TRBV15 and TRBJ2-1 gives the whole variable domain DAMVIQNPRYQVTQFGKPVTLSCSQTLNHNVMYWYQQKSSQAPKLLFHYYDKDFNNEADTPDNFQSRRPNTSFCFLDIRSPGLGDTAMYLCATSSGTSGSSYNEQFFGPGTRLTVL.

This clone was seen a single time. V and J are TRBV3-1 (or the pseudogene TRBV3-2) and TRBJ2-3, with 7 bases identical to TRBD1. The J segment lost 3 bases and the V segment lost 0 bases, leaving 12 bases of the junction unmatched. Germline lookup yields CDR1 LGHDT and CDR2 YNNKEL (reference sequence). This CDR3 has 18 residues. The CDR3 region is CASSQEERWLGQTDTQYF. The CDR3 DNA follows: TGTGCCAGCAGCCAAGAAGAACGGTGGCTGGGACAGACAGATACGCAGTATTTT.

This clone was counted a single time. CDR3 protein: CASKSDSQNGYTF. CDR3 nucleotide sequence: TGTGCCAGCAAGTCCGACAGTCAAAATGGCTACACCTTC. The chain recombines TRBV28 with TRBJ1-2; maybe TRBD1 (5 bases). The germline gives CDR1 MDHEN, CDR2 SYDVKM. Trimming pared 7 bases from V and 6 bases from J, leaving 15 bases between. CDR3 length: 13 amino acids.

The chain uses TRBV30 and TRBJ1-2; TRBD1 matches at 7 bases. This CDR3 comprises 15 residues. The germline gives CDR1 GTSNPN, CDR2 SVGIG (reference sequence). J gave up 3 bases and V 3 bases, and 10 bases lay outside the gene matches. The CDR3: CAWSGKGQVDYGYTF. The CDR3 DNA is TGTGCCTGGAGCGGCAAAGGACAGGTTGACTATGGCTACACCTTC.

This clone was seen a single time. The J gene is TRBJ2-7, the V gene TRBV27, with 8 bases matching TRBD1. The CDR3 runs 15 residues. Trimming removed 5 bases from V and 5 bases from J; junction bases left unmatched: 11. Looked up from germline, CDR1 is MNHEY and CDR2 is SMNVEV (reference sequence). For the CDR3, the DNA is TGTGCCAGCAGTCTCGGACAGGGTACGTTACACGAGCAGTACTTC. Protein: CASSLGQGTLHEQYF.